A selection of T cell receptor beta chains follows, all from one sample in a study of T cell repertoires in cytomegalovirus infection. Each CDR3 protein is one row after TCRdb ran MiXCR on the reads. Of 45,000 to 75,000 distinct CDR3 sequences in the sample, 33% are singletons; the top ten hold just under 70%. These TCRs are of unknown antigen specificity. Sequencing was done on a sample of PBMCs, sequenced either directly or after in vitro stimulation (not recorded which). Every receptor here comes from a human donor in good health (CMV status not recorded). Some clones in this sample may be carry-over from other donors' samples. CDR3s include the opening cysteine and the closing phenylalanine or tryptophan. A D gene is named only where the DNA matches it firmly. Size is stated for part of the rows, as once, few or many counts, or as a class when the clone is expanded.

J: TRBJ2-2
size: many
V: TRBV7-2
D: TRBD1
CDR3: CASKTGGSAGELFF
DNA: TGTGCCAGCAAGACAGGGGGCTCTGCCGGGGAGCTGTTTTTT

J: TRBJ1-2
size: .
V: TRBV5-1
D: .
CDR3: CASSLTGTANYGYTF
DNA: TGCGCCAGCAGCCTAACGGGGACCGCTAACTATGGCTACACCTTC

J: TRBJ2-7
size: few
V: TRBV4-1
D: .
CDR3: CASSQGRSYEQYF
DNA: TGCGCCAGCAGCCAAGGCAGGTCCTACGAGCAGTACTTC

J: TRBJ1-1
size: .
V: TRBV20-1
D: .
CDR3: CSARKVTNTEAFF
DNA: TGCAGTGCTAGAAAAGTGACGAACACTGAAGCTTTCTTT

J: TRBJ2-2
size: few
V: TRBV7-6
D: .
CDR3: CASSQAPELFF
DNA: TGTGCCAGCAGCCAGGCCCCGGAGCTGTTTTTT

J: TRBJ1-2
size: .
V: TRBV20-1
D: .
CDR3: CSVLPMEAIGRGYTF
DNA: TGCAGTGTACTACCCATGGAGGCTATCGGGAGGGGCTACACCTTC

J: TRBJ1-6
size: few
V: TRBV5-1
D: .
CDR3: CASSLAATMDSPLHF
DNA: TGCGCCAGCAGCTTGGCAGCGACAATGGATTCACCCCTCCACTTT

J: TRBJ2-1
size: many
V: TRBV11-1
D: .
CDR3: CASSSRDRKNEQFF
DNA: TGTGCCAGCAGCAGTAGAGACAGGAAGAATGAGCAGTTCTTC

J: TRBJ1-5
size: few
V: TRBV27
D: .
CDR3: CASSLSSSNQPQHF
DNA: TGTGCCAGCAGTTTGAGTAGTAGCAATCAGCCCCAGCATTTT

J: TRBJ2-2
size: .
V: TRBV5-1
D: TRBD1
CDR3: CASSLTGVGELFF
DNA: TGCGCCAGCAGCCTGACAGGGGTCGGGGAGCTGTTTTTT

J: TRBJ2-1
size: .
V: TRBV11-2
D: .
CDR3: CASSLDFLNEQFF
DNA: TGTGCCAGCAGCCTTGACTTTCTCAATGAGCAGTTCTTC

J: TRBJ2-7
size: few
V: TRBV7-6
D: TRBD1
CDR3: CASSLGWTGPYEQYF
DNA: TGTGCCAGCAGCTTAGGCTGGACAGGGCCCTACGAGCAGTACTTC

J: TRBJ1-1
size: .
V: TRBV28
D: TRBD1
CDR3: CASRFRDRREAFF
DNA: TGTGCCAGCAGATTCCGGGACAGGAGGGAAGCTTTCTTT

J: TRBJ2-5
size: many
V: TRBV7-8
D: TRBD1
CDR3: CASDRGGETQYF
DNA: TGTGCCAGTGACAGGGGTGGCGAGACCCAGTACTTC

J: TRBJ2-4
size: .
V: TRBV5-1
D: TRBD1
CDR3: CASPPGQEGQYF
DNA: TGCGCCAGCCCCCCGGGACAGGAGGGTCAGTACTTC

J: TRBJ2-6
size: many
V: TRBV2
D: TRBD1
CDR3: CASSRQGSGANVLTF
DNA: TGTGCCAGCAGCCGACAGGGATCTGGGGCCAACGTCCTGACTTTC

J: TRBJ2-3
size: .
V: TRBV5-6
D: TRBD1
CDR3: CASSPMTGAIDTQYF
DNA: TGTGCCAGCAGCCCGATGACAGGGGCTATAGATACGCAGTATTTT

J: TRBJ1-2
size: .
V: TRBV30
D: .
CDR3: CAWSATGGDGYTF
DNA: TGTGCCTGGAGTGCGACCGGGGGTGATGGCTACACCTTC

J: TRBJ1-1
size: .
V: TRBV4-3
D: .
CDR3: CASSQDPGFGDNGAFF
DNA: TGCGCCAGCAGCCAAGATCCGGGTTTCGGGGACAACGGGGCTTTCTTT

J: TRBJ1-2
size: .
V: TRBV12-3/TRBV12-4
D: .
CDR3: CASSLNLYGYTF
DNA: TGTGCCAGCAGTTTAAACTTATATGGCTACACCTTC

J: TRBJ2-7
size: .
V: TRBV20-1
D: .
CDR3: CSASGSYEQYF
DNA: TGCAGTGCTAGCGGGAGCTACGAGCAGTACTTC

J: TRBJ2-7
size: few
V: TRBV10-3
D: .
CDR3: CAISDWTDSSYEQYF
DNA: TGTGCCATCAGTGATTGGACAGACAGCTCCTACGAGCAGTACTTC